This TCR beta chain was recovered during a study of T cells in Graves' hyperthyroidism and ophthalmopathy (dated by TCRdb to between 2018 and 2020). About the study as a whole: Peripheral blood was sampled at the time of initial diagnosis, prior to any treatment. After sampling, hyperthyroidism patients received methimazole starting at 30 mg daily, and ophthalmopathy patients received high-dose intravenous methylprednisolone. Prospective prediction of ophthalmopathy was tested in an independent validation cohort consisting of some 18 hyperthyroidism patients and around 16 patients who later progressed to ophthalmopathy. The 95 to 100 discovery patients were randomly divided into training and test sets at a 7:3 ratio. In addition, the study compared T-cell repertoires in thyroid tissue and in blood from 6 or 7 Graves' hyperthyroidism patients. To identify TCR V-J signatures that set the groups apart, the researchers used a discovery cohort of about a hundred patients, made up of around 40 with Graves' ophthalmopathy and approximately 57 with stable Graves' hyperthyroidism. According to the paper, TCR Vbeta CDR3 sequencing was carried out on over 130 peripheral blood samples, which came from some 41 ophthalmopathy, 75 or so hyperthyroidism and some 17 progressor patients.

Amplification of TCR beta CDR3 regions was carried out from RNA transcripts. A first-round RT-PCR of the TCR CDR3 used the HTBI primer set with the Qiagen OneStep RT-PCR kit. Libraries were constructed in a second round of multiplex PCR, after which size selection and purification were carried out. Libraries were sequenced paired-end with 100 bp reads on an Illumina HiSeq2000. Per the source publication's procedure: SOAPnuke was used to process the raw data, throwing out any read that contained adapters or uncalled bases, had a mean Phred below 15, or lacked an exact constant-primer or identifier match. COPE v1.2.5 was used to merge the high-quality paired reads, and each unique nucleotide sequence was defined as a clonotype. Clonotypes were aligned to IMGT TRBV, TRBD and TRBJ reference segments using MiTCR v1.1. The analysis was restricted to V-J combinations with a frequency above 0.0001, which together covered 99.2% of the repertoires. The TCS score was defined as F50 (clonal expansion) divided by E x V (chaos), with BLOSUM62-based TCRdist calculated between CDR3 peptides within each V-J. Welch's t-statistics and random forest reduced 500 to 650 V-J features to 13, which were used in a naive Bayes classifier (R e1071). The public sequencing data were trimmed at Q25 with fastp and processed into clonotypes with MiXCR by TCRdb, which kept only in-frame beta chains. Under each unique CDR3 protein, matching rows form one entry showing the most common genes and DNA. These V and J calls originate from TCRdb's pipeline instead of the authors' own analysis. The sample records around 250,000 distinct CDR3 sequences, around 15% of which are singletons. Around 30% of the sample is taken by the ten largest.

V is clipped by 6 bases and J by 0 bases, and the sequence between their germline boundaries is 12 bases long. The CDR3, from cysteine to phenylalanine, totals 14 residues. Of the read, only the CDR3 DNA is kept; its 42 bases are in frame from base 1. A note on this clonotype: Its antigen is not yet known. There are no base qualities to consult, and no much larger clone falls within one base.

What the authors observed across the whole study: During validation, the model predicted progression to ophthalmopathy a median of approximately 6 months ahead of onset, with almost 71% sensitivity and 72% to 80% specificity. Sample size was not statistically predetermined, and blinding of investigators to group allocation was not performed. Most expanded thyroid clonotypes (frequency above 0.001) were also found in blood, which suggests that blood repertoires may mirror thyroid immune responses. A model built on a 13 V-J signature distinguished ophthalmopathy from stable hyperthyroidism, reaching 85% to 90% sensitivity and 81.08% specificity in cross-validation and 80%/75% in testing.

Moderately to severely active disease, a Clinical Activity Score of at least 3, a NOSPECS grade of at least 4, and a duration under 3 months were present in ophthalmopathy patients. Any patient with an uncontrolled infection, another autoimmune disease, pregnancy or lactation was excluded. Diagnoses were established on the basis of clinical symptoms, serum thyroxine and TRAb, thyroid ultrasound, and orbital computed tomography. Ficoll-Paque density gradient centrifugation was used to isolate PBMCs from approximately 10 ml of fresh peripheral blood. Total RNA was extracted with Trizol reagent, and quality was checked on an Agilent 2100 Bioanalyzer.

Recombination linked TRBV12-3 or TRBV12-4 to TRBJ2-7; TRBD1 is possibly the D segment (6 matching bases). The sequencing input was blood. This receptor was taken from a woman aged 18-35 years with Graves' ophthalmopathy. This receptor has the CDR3 CASRFGGLSYEQYF. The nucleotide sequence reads TGTGCCAGCAGATTTGGGGGCCTCTCCTACGAGCAGTACTTC.